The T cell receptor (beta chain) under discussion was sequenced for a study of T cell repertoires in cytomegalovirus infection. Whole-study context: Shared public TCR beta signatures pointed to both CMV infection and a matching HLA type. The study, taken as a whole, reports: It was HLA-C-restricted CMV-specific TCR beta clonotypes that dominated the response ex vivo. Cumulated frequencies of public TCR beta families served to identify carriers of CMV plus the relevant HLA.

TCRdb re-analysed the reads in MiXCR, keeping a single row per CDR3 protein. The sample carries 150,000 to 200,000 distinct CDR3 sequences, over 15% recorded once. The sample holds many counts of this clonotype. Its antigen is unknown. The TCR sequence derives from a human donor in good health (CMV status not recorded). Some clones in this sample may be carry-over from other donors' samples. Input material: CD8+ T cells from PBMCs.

The CDR3: CASSYLEREHYEQYF. DNA of the CDR3: TGTGCCAGCAGCTACCTTGAGCGGGAGCATTACGAGCAGTACTTC. The chain couples TRBV7-8 to TRBJ2-7, with TRBD2 matching over 8 bases. Germline-derived CDR1 and CDR2 are SGHVS and FQNEAQ. V shed 4 bases and J 4 bases; nucleotides not matched to a gene: 9. The CDR3 has 15 residues.